This T cell receptor beta chain comes out of a study of neurological immune-mediated disorders. Study-level background: For the approximately 35 multiple sclerosis patients, the disease was relapsing-remitting in some 30 and secondary progressive in 3.

Using its own MiXCR run on the 5' RACE reads, TCRdb lists one record per CDR3 protein. The sample shows around 70,000 distinct CDR3 sequences, roughly 3.1% of them seen only once. Whole-study findings and limits: Multiple sclerosis patients had less TCR clonal expansion than even healthy controls, unlike HTLV-1-associated myelopathy.

Trimming cost V 4 bases and J 7 bases, with 40 bases left between them. The CDR3 consists of 22 residues. Germline values: CDR1 MNHEY, CDR2 SVGAGI. This clonotype occurred many times. Its cognate antigen is unknown. The V gene is TRBV6-5, the J gene TRBJ2-5, with a tentative D call TRBD1 (5 bases). Sequencing was done on a sample of PBMCs. The clonotype was recovered from a woman aged 50 to 60 with multiple sclerosis. This CDR3 reads CASSSRDSRFLVGPSRKGTQYF. The CDR3, as DNA: TGTGCCAGCAGTTCGAGAGACAGCAGGTTTTTGGTAGGACCCTCGCGCAAGGGGACCCAGTACTTC.